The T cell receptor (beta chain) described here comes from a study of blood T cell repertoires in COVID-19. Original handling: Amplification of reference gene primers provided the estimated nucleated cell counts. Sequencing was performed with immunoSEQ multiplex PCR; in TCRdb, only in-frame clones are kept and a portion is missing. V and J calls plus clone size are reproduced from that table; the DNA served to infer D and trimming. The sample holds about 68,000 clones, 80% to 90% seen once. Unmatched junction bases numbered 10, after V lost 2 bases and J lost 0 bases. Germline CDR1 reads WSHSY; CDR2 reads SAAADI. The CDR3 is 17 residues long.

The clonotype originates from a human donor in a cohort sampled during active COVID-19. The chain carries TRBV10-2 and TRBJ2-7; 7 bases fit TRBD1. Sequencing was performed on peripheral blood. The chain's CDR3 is CASSEGGLRDSSYEQYF. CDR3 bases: TGCGCCAGCAGTGAGGGGGGTCTTAGGGACAGCTCCTACGAGCAGTACTTC.